The clone carrying this T cell receptor (beta chain) has just a few counts. Its antigen is undetermined. Arm-PCR of CDR3 regions with iRepertoire HTBI primers generated TCR beta libraries. TCRdb independently ran MiXCR on the multiplex PCR reads; one entry per CDR3 protein. The profile shows 400,000 to 500,000 distinct CDR3 sequences, 21% of them singletons. This sample stems from a study of regulatory T cells in long-lasting Graves disease. Whole-study findings and limits: Persistent disease was associated with favored TRBV28 usage and with favored use of TRBJ1-2 and TRBJ2-5. Public clonotype sharing was higher in persistent than newly diagnosed patients.

Germline assignment: CDR1 LGHDT and CDR2 YNNKEL (reference sequence). The CDR3 contains 18 residues. V shed 2 bases, J shed 5 bases, and the junction held 12 bases outside the gene matches. Time point of the sample: persistent/refractory GD, antithyroid drugs over 5 years with positive TRAb. The TCR library used RNA extracted from PBMCs. American Thyroid Association guidelines defined Graves' disease diagnosis. The patients included were those that came from an endocrinology department in Xi'an, China. The receptor comes from a female donor with Graves disease. The input for sequencing was peripheral blood mononuclear cells (PBMCs), taken when the disease was refractory, from a patient treated with antithyroid drugs. This chain uses TRBV3-1 with TRBJ1-4; TRBD1 matches at 9 bases. Written as DNA, the CDR3 is TGTGCCAGCAGCCAAAGTCCCGCCGGGACAGGGCTAAATGAAAAACTGTTTTTT. The encoded protein is CASSQSPAGTGLNEKLFF.